This T cell receptor beta chain was captured by sequencing in a study of blood T cell repertoires in COVID-19. At the level of the study: PBMCs, B-cell-depleted T cells, or T cells were the source of the cDNA or gDNA that made up the material.

Using immunoSEQ multiplex PCR, the repertoire was profiled, and TCRdb retains in-frame clones only, with some absent. Altogether around 100,000 clones are present, 70% to 90% being singletons, with the ten largest covering approximately 7.4%. CDR1 is MNHEY and CDR2 is SVGAGI in the germline V gene. Germline trimming cut 6 bases from V and 4 bases from J; bases unmatched to any gene: 5. The CDR3 extends over 14 amino acids. The chain combines TRBV6-5 with TRBJ2-5; 10 nucleotides align to TRBD1. This TCR was recovered from a human donor with acute or convalescent COVID-19. The donor label of this sample is uncertain. The specimen sequenced was peripheral blood. CDR3 DNA sequence: TGTGCCAGCAGATACGGACAGGGGGTAGAGACCCAGTACTTC. Protein sequence: CASRYGQGVETQYF.